The 2 T cell receptor beta chains reported below all come from one sample, sequenced in a study of shared clonotypes between healthy human individuals. Assay: immunoSEQ multiplex PCR; the TCRdb copy retains only in-frame clones and omits some. The repertoire consists of roughly 680,000 clones, with just under 75% occurring once and the leading ten covering over 1.5%. Sequencing was done on a sample of memory CD4+ T cells sorted from blood. As for subset: CD45RA-negative fraction. These receptors originate from a woman in her twenties or thirties in good health.

CDR3 region: CASRFSDRALDGYTF. DNA for the CDR3: TGTGCCAGCAGATTTTCTGACAGGGCCCTCGATGGCTACACCTTC. The chain carries TRBV6-5 and TRBJ1-2; the match to TRBD1 covers 7 bases. CDR1 MNHEY and CDR2 SVGAGI come from the germline V gene. V shed 6 bases and J 6 bases; nucleotides not matched to a gene: 13. This CDR3 is built from 15 residues.

This clone has just a few counts. The chain has TRBV7-2 and TRBJ2-5, with D possibly being TRBD1 or TRBD2 (5 bases each). Germline assignment: CDR1 SGHTA and CDR2 FQGNSA. The CDR3 length is 15 residues. In nucleotides, the CDR3 is TGTGCAAGTACCCGGTGGACGGGGCCGGAGAAGACCCAGTACTTC. Amino acids: CASTRWTGPEKTQYF. Combining the CDR3 with reference TRBV7-2 and TRBJ2-5 gives the whole variable domain GAGVSQSPSNKVTEKGKDVELRCDPISGHTALYWYRQSLGQGLEFLIYFQGNSAPDKSGLPSDRFSAERTGGSVSTLTIQRTQQEDSAVYLCASTRWTGPEKTQYFGPGTRLLVL.